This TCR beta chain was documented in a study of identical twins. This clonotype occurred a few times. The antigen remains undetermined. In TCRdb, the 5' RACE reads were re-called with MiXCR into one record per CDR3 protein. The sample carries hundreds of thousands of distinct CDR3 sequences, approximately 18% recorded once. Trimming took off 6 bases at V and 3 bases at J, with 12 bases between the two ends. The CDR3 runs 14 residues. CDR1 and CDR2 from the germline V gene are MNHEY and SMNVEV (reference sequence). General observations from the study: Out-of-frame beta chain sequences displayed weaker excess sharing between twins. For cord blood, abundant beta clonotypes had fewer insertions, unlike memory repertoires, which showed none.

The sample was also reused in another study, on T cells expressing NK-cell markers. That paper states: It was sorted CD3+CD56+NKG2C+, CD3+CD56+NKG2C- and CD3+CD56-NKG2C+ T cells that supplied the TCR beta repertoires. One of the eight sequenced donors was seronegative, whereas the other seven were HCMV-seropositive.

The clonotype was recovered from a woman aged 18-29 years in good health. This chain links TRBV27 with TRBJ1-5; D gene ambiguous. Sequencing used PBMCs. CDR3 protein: CASSPMDVNQPQHF. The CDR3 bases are TGTGCCAGCAGCCCTATGGACGTCAATCAGCCCCAGCATTTT.